A selection of T cell receptor beta chains follows, all from one sample in a study of cytomegalovirus exposure and HLA in healthy donors. Clones were read by immunoSEQ multiplex PCR, and TCRdb kept only the in-frame ones, dropping some. This sample has about 140,000 clones; about 76% occur once, and the top ten carry 1.3%. Specimen: PBMCs. The source is a middle-aged woman in good health and CMV-seronegative. CDR3s include the opening cysteine and the closing phenylalanine or tryptophan. A D gene is named only where the DNA matches it firmly. Clone size is not always given. Where it is, it says once, few, many or a class for expanded clones.

d_gene	abundance	v_gene	j_gene	CDR3aa	CDR3nt
.	.	TRBV18	TRBJ2-7	CASSPPLQTYEQYF	TGTGCCAGCTCACCACCTTTACAGACCTACGAGCAGTACTTC
.	.	TRBV15	TRBJ2-7	CATSREPGPYEQYF	TGTGCCACCAGCAGAGAACCAGGGCCCTACGAGCAGTACTTC
.	.	TRBV28	TRBJ1-2	CATPGVDYGYTF	TGTGCCACCCCCGGGGTGGACTATGGCTACACCTTC
TRBD1	few	TRBV6-5	TRBJ2-7	CASSRRTGPTYEQYF	TGTGCCAGCAGCAGGAGGACAGGACCCACCTACGAGCAGTACTTC
.	once	TRBV10-3	TRBJ1-5	CAIRGAGDGNQPQHF	TGTGCCATCAGGGGGGCAGGGGATGGCAATCAGCCCCAGCATTTT
.	.	TRBV9	TRBJ1-4	CASSAAGGSNEKLFF	TGTGCCAGCAGCGCCGCTGGAGGCTCTAATGAAAAACTGTTTTTT
.	.	TRBV13	TRBJ1-6	CASSGQNNNSPLHF	TGTGCCAGCAGCGGACAGAACAATAATTCACCCCTCCACTTT
.	.	TRBV12-5	TRBJ1-2	CASGFQTGYGYTF	TGTGCTAGTGGTTTTCAGACAGGCTATGGCTACACCTTC
TRBD1	.	TRBV11-3	TRBJ1-1	CASSLTGGAEAFF	TGTGCCAGCAGCCTGACAGGGGGCGCTGAAGCTTTCTTT
TRBD2	.	TRBV4-3	TRBJ2-5	CASSKRLAGGTQETQYF	TGCGCCAGCAGCAAACGACTAGCGGGGGGTACCCAAGAGACCCAGTACTTC
.	.	TRBV5-1	TRBJ1-6	CASSLPQANSPLHF	TGCGCCAGCAGCTTGCCCCAGGCTAATTCACCCCTCCACTTT
TRBD1	few	TRBV15	TRBJ1-5	CATSRVRDRVQPQHF	TGTGCCACCAGCAGAGTCCGGGACAGGGTCCAGCCCCAGCATTTT
TRBD1	.	TRBV2	TRBJ1-3	CASSLIGQGDSGNTIYF	TGTGCCAGCAGTCTTATAGGACAGGGAGACTCTGGAAACACCATATATTTT
TRBD1	.	TRBV6-1	TRBJ2-5	CASSRDRASQETQYF	TGTGCCAGCAGCCGGGACAGAGCTTCCCAAGAGACCCAGTACTTC
.	.	TRBV30	TRBJ2-2	CAWSRTANTGELFF	TGTGCCTGGAGTAGAACAGCGAACACCGGGGAGCTGTTTTTT
TRBD2	.	TRBV15	TRBJ2-7	CATSRLSSGGVYEQYF	TGTGCCACCAGCAGACTTTCGAGCGGGGGAGTATACGAGCAGTACTTC
TRBD1	few	TRBV5-8	TRBJ1-6	CASSPVTGYNSPLHF	TGTGCCAGCAGCCCCGTGACAGGGTATAATTCACCCCTCCACTTT
.	few	TRBV2	TRBJ1-1	CASSEETDTEAFF	TGTGCCAGCAGTGAAGAGACAGACACTGAAGCTTTCTTT
TRBD1	.	TRBV5-4	TRBJ1-3	CASSQGQRSSGNTIYF	TGTGCCAGCAGCCAGGGACAGCGCTCCTCTGGAAACACCATATATTTT
TRBD1	.	TRBV10-3	TRBJ1-5	CAISGTGVQPQHF	TGTGCCATCAGTGGGACAGGGGTTCAGCCCCAGCATTTT
.	many	TRBV5-1	TRBJ1-2	CASSQQEQGYGYTF	TGCGCCAGCAGCCAACAGGAACAGGGCTATGGCTACACCTTC
.	.	TRBV5-1	TRBJ2-7	CASSLDSRYEQYF	TGCGCCAGCAGCTTGGACAGTAGGTACGAGCAGTACTTC
TRBD1	.	TRBV7-6	TRBJ1-2	CASSSLQGAGGYTF	TGTGCCAGCAGCAGTTTACAGGGGGCGGGAGGCTACACCTTC
.	many	TRBV7-9	TRBJ1-4	CASSLSWTPTNEKLFF	TGTGCCAGCAGCTTATCATGGACTCCAACTAATGAAAAACTGTTTTTT
TRBD2	once	TRBV4-1	TRBJ2-5	CASSQDGTSGAETQYF	TGCGCCAGCAGCCAAGATGGGACTAGCGGGGCAGAGACCCAGTACTTC
.	.	TRBV4-3	TRBJ2-1	CASSQVFAGGSYNEQFF	TGCGCCAGCAGCCAAGTTTTCGCCGGGGGATCCTACAATGAGCAGTTCTTC
.	.	TRBV11-3	TRBJ2-7	CASSLGPGSPYEQYF	TGTGCCAGCAGCTTAGGCCCGGGATCTCCCTACGAGCAGTACTTC
.	.	TRBV7-2	TRBJ1-2	CASSLARGRFEGYTF	TGTGCCAGCAGCTTAGCGCGGGGGCGCTTCGAGGGCTACACCTTC
.	.	TRBV6-5	TRBJ2-5	CASSTQGRKTQYF	TGTGCCAGCAGTACTCAGGGGCGAAAGACCCAGTACTTC
TRBD1	.	TRBV7-8	TRBJ2-7	CASSPGQGAYEQYF	TGTGCCAGCAGCCCCGGACAGGGGGCCTACGAGCAGTACTTC
TRBD1	.	TRBV5-1	TRBJ2-2	CASSLGTGANTGELFF	TGCGCCAGCAGCTTGGGGACAGGGGCTAACACCGGGGAGCTGTTTTTT
.	once	TRBV6-5	TRBJ1-1	CASSYSYSKNTEAFF	TGTGCCAGCAGTTACTCGTACAGTAAGAACACTGAAGCTTTCTTT
.	.	TRBV28	TRBJ2-5	CATYSIFGSQETQYF	TGTGCCACCTATTCGATCTTCGGGTCCCAAGAGACCCAGTACTTC
TRBD1	.	TRBV7-9	TRBJ1-2	CASSPRGQTYGYTF	TGTGCCAGCAGCCCAAGGGGACAGACGTATGGCTACACCTTC
TRBD2	.	TRBV7-9	TRBJ2-1	CASSLGALAGGFFYNEQFF	TGTGCCAGCAGCTTAGGTGCCCTAGCGGGGGGCTTCTTTTACAATGAGCAGTTCTTC
.	.	TRBV6-4	TRBJ1-2	CASRLRWANGYTF	TGTGCCAGCAGGTTGCGTTGGGCCAATGGCTACACCTTC
.	.	TRBV7-9	TRBJ1-2	CASSPSLSNGYTF	TGTGCCAGCAGCCCTAGTTTAAGCAATGGCTACACCTTC
TRBD1	.	TRBV9	TRBJ2-7	CASSVAGGTGVYEQYF	TGTGCCAGCAGCGTAGCCGGCGGGACAGGGGTCTACGAGCAGTACTTC
.	few	TRBV29-1	TRBJ2-6	CSVTRDIDSGANVLTF	TGCAGCGTTACCCGGGACATAGACTCTGGGGCCAACGTCCTGACTTTC
TRBD1	.	TRBV6-1	TRBJ1-6	CASGTGGDSPLHF	TGTGCCAGCGGGACAGGGGGGGATTCACCCCTCCACTTT
TRBD1	once	TRBV6-1	TRBJ1-4	CASRSETGGGEKLFF	TGTGCCAGCAGGTCAGAGACAGGGGGTGGTGAAAAACTGTTTTTT
.	few	TRBV19	TRBJ2-5	CASSMWTGEETQYF	TGTGCCAGTAGTATGTGGACTGGGGAAGAGACCCAGTACTTC
.	few	TRBV28	TRBJ1-2	CASSLSRNYGYTF	TGTGCCAGCAGTTTATCCAGGAACTATGGCTACACCTTC
.	.	TRBV25-1	TRBJ2-7	CASSDPGVNEQYF	TGTGCCAGCAGTGATCCAGGGGTCAACGAGCAGTACTTC
.	.	TRBV6-1	TRBJ2-3	CASSEGLTDTQYF	TGTGCCAGCAGTGAAGGACTGACAGATACGCAGTATTTT
.	.	TRBV5-1	TRBJ1-3	CASSQGLEGNTIYF	TGCGCCAGCAGCCAGGGGCTTGAGGGAAACACCATATATTTT
TRBD1	.	TRBV7-2	TRBJ1-2	CASSLEQGASSNYGYTF	TGTGCCAGCAGCCTTGAACAGGGGGCCTCCTCTAACTATGGCTACACCTTC
.	.	TRBV19	TRBJ2-7	CASRDPGEQSYEQYF	TGTGCCAGTAGGGACCCAGGGGAACAGTCCTACGAGCAGTACTTC
TRBD1	.	TRBV11-3	TRBJ1-6	CASSRTGDSPLHF	TGTGCCAGCAGTAGGACAGGGGATTCACCCCTCCACTTT